The clone carrying this T cell receptor beta chain was seen more than once but under ten times. Its antigen is as yet unknown. The data belong to a study of T cells in Graves' hyperthyroidism and ophthalmopathy. The germline gives CDR1 MNHNS, CDR2 SASEGT. V shed 5 bases and J shed 0 bases, with 11 bases lying between them. The CDR3 spans 15 residues. Study observations and caveats: The model made its ophthalmopathy prediction, and onset followed a median approximately 6 months later.

Amplification targeted TCR beta CDR3 regions from RNA transcripts. HTBI primers were the set used in a first-round RT-PCR of the TCR CDR3. TCRdb re-called the multiplex PCR reads through MiXCR, storing one row per CDR3 protein. This sample has 300,000 to 450,000 distinct CDR3 sequences; 15% to 19% occur once, and the top ten carry about a quarter. Patients aged 18 to 65 had newly diagnosed hyperthyroidism lasting under 2 months. Each 10 ml fresh peripheral blood draw supplied the PBMCs. The chain employs TRBV6-1 and TRBJ2-1; TRBD1 is a possible D gene (5 bases). The sequenced sample consisted of blood. This TCR was recovered from a young woman with Graves' hyperthyroidism that later progressed to Graves' ophthalmopathy. The CDR3 DNA reads as TGTGCCAGCAGTAACCAGGGTAGCTCCTACAATGAGCAGTTCTTC. This codes for CASSNQGSSYNEQFF.